This TCR beta chain was retrieved from a study of blood T cell repertoires in COVID-19. Across the whole study: The origin of the acute and convalescent COVID-19 samples was the United States, Italy and Spain.

Trimming took 0 bases from V and 4 from J, leaving 13 bases between them. Per germline, CDR1 MNHEY and CDR2 SVGAGI. The CDR3 is 16 residues long. The data were produced by immunoSEQ multiplex PCR, yet TCRdb's version contains in-frame clones alone and is incomplete. The table records 300,000 to 400,000 clones, 80% to 90% of them present only once. The chain carries TRBV6-5 and TRBJ1-3, with a possible D match to TRBD1 (5 bases). Specimen: peripheral blood. The clonotype was recovered from a young man with COVID-19, enrolled during active disease. The CDR3 loop reads CASSYSSRGSGNTIYF. For the CDR3, the DNA is TGTGCCAGCAGTTACTCATCAAGGGGCTCAGGAAACACCATATATTTT.